This passage covers 25 T cell receptor beta chains from one sample sequenced in a study of blood T cells in healthy people across ages. PCR was performed a second time for about 7 to 12 cycles using a sample-barcoded 5' primer and a J-beta primer mix. One entry per CDR3 protein results from TCRdb running MiXCR on the 5' RACE reads. The sample includes approximately 780,000 distinct CDR3 sequences, under 30% of them seen just once. The sample was also linked to a second study, of T cells of mothers and their children.

The sample was blood. The receptors originated from a boy under 18 in good health.

CDR3 coding DNA: TGTGCCAGCAGCACCTCGGACTTGAGCTCCTACAATGAGCAGTTCTTC. This sequence encodes CASSTSDLSSYNEQFF. V is TRBV7-9 and J is TRBJ2-1; D perhaps matches TRBD2 (5 bases). V was trimmed by 5 bases and J by 0 bases, leaving 14 bases between them. The CDR3 runs to 16 residues. CDR1 is SEHNR and CDR2 is FQNEAQ in the germline V gene (reference sequence).

This clonotype has only one observation. V is TRBV7-2 and J is TRBJ2-1; D remains ambiguous. The J call may be in error: the DNA end matches TRBJ2-7 better. Germline values: CDR1 SGHTA, CDR2 FQGNSA. The CDR3 is 16 residues long. The CDR3 reads CASSLVLSPGLYEQYF. The CDR3 nucleotides read TGTGCCAGCAGCTTAGTTCTGAGCCCCGGCCTCTACGAGCAGTACTTC.

The table lists this clonotype with a few counts. The V gene is TRBV15, the J gene TRBJ1-1, with D unresolved. The V gene lost 8 bases and the J gene lost 0 bases, with 16 bases spanning the gap. Germline V gene data show CDR1 as LNHNV and CDR2 as YYDKDF (reference sequence). CDR3 size: 15 residues. The CDR3 here is CATSPRLEMNTEAFF. For the CDR3, the DNA is TGTGCCACCTCGCCACGGTTGGAAATGAACACTGAAGCTTTCTTT.

This clonotype came up a few times. The J gene is TRBJ2-4, the V gene TRBV15, with TRBD2 matching 7 bases. The CDR3 extends over 16 amino acids. Germline V gene sequence: CDR1 LNHNV, CDR2 YYDKDF (reference sequence). The junction had 6 bases not matched to a gene; V was cut back by 1 base and J by 3 bases. CDR3 amino acids: CATSRAPREGKNIQYF. The CDR3 DNA sequence: TGTGCCACCAGCAGAGCCCCAAGGGAGGGCAAAAACATTCAGTACTTC.

This clonotype has more than one count but fewer than ten. The rearrangement links TRBV11-1 to TRBJ2-5; tentative D call: TRBD1 (6 bases). CDR1 SGHAT and CDR2 FQDESV come from the germline V gene (reference sequence). The CDR3 loop spans 16 amino acids. V shed 1 base and J shed 2 bases, with 14 bases lying between them. The chain's CDR3 is CASSLVPGVGQETQYF. CDR3 DNA sequence: TGTGCCAGCAGCTTAGTTCCAGGGGTCGGTCAAGAGACCCAGTACTTC.

This clonotype was found many times. The chain is built from TRBV3-1 and TRBJ2-5; TRBD1 matches 7 bases. The V and J ends lost 3 bases and 2 bases, in that order; junction bases with no gene match: 3. From germline, CDR1 is LGHDT and CDR2 YNNKEL (reference sequence). This CDR3 comprises 14 residues. In nucleotides, the CDR3 is TGTGCCAGCAGCCATCGGGACAGACAAGAGACCCAGTACTTC. Its translation is CASSHRDRQETQYF.

This clonotype has just a few counts. The V and J genes are TRBV12-3 or TRBV12-4 and TRBJ2-2; D possibly corresponds to TRBD2 (5 bases). This CDR3 spans 16 amino acids. V was shortened by 3 bases and J by 0 bases, with 11 bases between the two germline ends. CDR3 residues: CASSFEGPANTGELFF. The CDR3 nucleotides are TGTGCCAGCAGTTTTGAGGGCCCAGCGAACACCGGGGAGCTGTTTTTT.

This clonotype was observed a few times. The chain joins TRBV29-1 to TRBJ2-5, with D possibly matching TRBD1 (6 bases). CDR1 and CDR2 from the germline V gene are SQVTM and ANQGSEA. The CDR3 totals 16 residues. Trimming took off 6 bases at V and 5 bases at J, with 25 bases between the two ends. CDR3 in DNA: TGCAGCGTCAACAACTTCCAGGGGCACCCGCAGGAGACCCAGTACTTC. Translated, it gives CSVNNFQGHPQETQYF.

V and J are TRBV20-1 and TRBJ2-5; D is unclear. Germline-derived CDR1 and CDR2 are DFQATT and SNEGSKA (reference sequence). This CDR3 region has 14 residues. V was pared by 6 bases and J by 3 bases, with 17 bases between. CDR3 sequence (DNA): TGCAGTGCCCCTCAGACTGACAAGGAAGAGACCCAGTACTTC. Its protein product is CSAPQTDKEETQYF.

This clonotype was found a few times. The chain combines TRBV30 with TRBJ2-3; no reliable D call. Germline loops: CDR1 GTSNPN, CDR2 SVGIG (reference sequence). V lost 2 bases, J lost 3 bases, and 9 bases lay in between. The CDR3 is made up of 13 amino acids. The CDR3 sequence is CAWSFSRTDTQYF. The CDR3 nucleotides are TGTGCCTGGAGTTTTAGTCGAACAGATACGCAGTATTTT.

This clonotype was seen a handful of times. This rearrangement joins TRBV10-3 to TRBJ1-1, with D unresolved. V was shortened by 7 bases and J by 1 base, with 10 bases between the two germline ends. CDR1 ENHRY and CDR2 SYGVKD come from the germline V gene. The CDR3 is 13 amino acids. CDR3 loop: CAIILRGNTEAFF. As DNA, the CDR3 is TGTGCCATCATATTACGGGGGAACACTGAAGCTTTCTTT.

The chain has TRBV29-1 and TRBJ2-5, with D perhaps TRBD2 (6 bases). Germline values: CDR1 SQVTM, CDR2 ANQGSEA. The CDR3 totals 15 residues. Trimming shortened V by 1 base and J by 4 bases, and 16 bases separated the two germline ends. The CDR3: CSVEGRIGGVETQYF. The CDR3 DNA reads as TGCAGCGTTGAAGGAAGAATCGGCGGGGTAGAGACCCAGTACTTC.

This clonotype showed up just a few times. CDR3 nucleotide sequence: TGCGCCACCGGACAGTATCCCTACGAGCAGTACTTC. Protein product: CATGQYPYEQYF. V gene TRBV5-1 combines with J gene TRBJ2-7, with D perhaps TRBD1 (6 bases). Per germline, CDR1 SGHRS and CDR2 YFSETQ. Trimming cost V 9 bases and J 2 bases, with 12 bases left between them. The CDR3 extends over 12 amino acids.

The rearrangement uses TRBV5-1 and TRBJ2-5; TRBD1 or TRBD2 may be the D gene (5 bases each). V was cut by 0 bases and J by 2 bases, with 11 bases left in between. CDR3 length: 15 residues. Germline V CDR1 and CDR2: SGHRS, YFSETQ. The CDR3 bases are TGCGCCAGCAGCTTGGGGGGGACCAGACAAGAGACCCAGTACTTC. It translates to CASSLGGTRQETQYF. Full variable domain (remainder filled in from reference TRBV5-1 and TRBJ2-5): KAGVTQTPRYLIKTRGQQVTLSCSPISGHRSVSWYQQTPGQGLQFLFEYFSETQRNKGNFPGRFSGRQFSNSRSEMNVSTLELGDSALYLCASSLGGTRQETQYFGPGTRLLVL.

Only a few counts were recorded for this clonotype. The chain is built from TRBV27 and TRBJ2-4; 8 positions match TRBD2. Losses at the gene ends were 0 bases for V and 1 base for J; bases not matched to a gene: 8. This CDR3 has 18 amino acids. Germline V lookup: CDR1 MNHEY, CDR2 SMNVEV (reference sequence). The CDR3, as DNA: TGTGCCAGCAGTTTATCGGGACTAGGATATCTGGCCAAAAACATTCAGTACTTC. It codes for CASSLSGLGYLAKNIQYF.

The chain joins TRBV12-3 or TRBV12-4 to TRBJ2-5; D tentatively fits TRBD1 or TRBD2 (7 bases each). Trimming removed 2 bases at V and 4 bases at J, with 14 bases between. This CDR3 is 15 amino acids long. In nucleotides, the CDR3 is TGTGCCAGCAGTTTATGGGAGGGGGCGGGAGAGACCCAGTACTTC. Amino acids: CASSLWEGAGETQYF.

The CDR3 loop reads CASSLEEDWTSGPDTQYF. The DNA of the CDR3 is TGTGCCAGCAGCTTAGAAGAGGATTGGACTAGCGGGCCAGATACGCAGTATTTT. The V call is TRBV7-2, the J call TRBJ2-3, with TRBD2 matching over 11 bases. The CDR3 is made up of 18 amino acids. CDR1 is SGHTA, CDR2 FQGNSA, per germline. V dropped 1 base and J dropped 4; count of bases not matched to a gene: 10.

The J gene is TRBJ2-3, the V gene TRBV20-1, with 7 bases aligning to TRBD2. This CDR3 is built from 13 residues. From germline, CDR1 is DFQATT and CDR2 SNEGSKA (reference sequence). V gave up 6 bases and J gave up 8 bases; unmatched junction bases: 11. The CDR3 DNA reads TGCAGTGCCTTTGGGGGGGAGAAGGGTACGCAGTATTTT. It translates to CSAFGGEKGTQYF.

This clonotype was counted many times. The gene calls are TRBV4-2 and TRBJ2-2, with D perhaps TRBD1 or TRBD2 (5 bases each). V was pared by 1 base and J by 0 bases, with 9 bases between. The V gene's germline CDR1 is LGHNA and CDR2 YNFKEQ. This CDR3 has 16 amino acids. CDR3 region: CASSQGQGANTGELFF. In DNA form, the CDR3 reads TGTGCCAGCAGCCAAGGTCAGGGAGCGAACACCGGGGAGCTGTTTTTT.

The V call is TRBV5-6, the J call TRBJ1-4; D might be TRBD1 (6 bases). CDR1 is SGHDT and CDR2 is YYEEEE in the germline V gene. The CDR3 consists of 19 residues. V shed 4 bases and J shed 7 bases, with 29 bases lying between them. The CDR3 loop is CASSAWTAAGRRPAEKLFF. The CDR3 region has the DNA TGTGCCAGCAGCGCCTGGACAGCCGCCGGAAGGAGACCGGCTGAAAAACTGTTTTTT. The complete variable domain, with remaining parts taken from reference TRBV5-6 and TRBJ1-4, reads DAGVTQSPTHLIKTRGQQVTLRCSPKSGHDTVSWYQQALGQGPQFIFQYYEEEERQRGNFPDRFSGHQFPNYSSELNVNALLLGDSALYLCASSAWTAAGRRPAEKLFFGSGTQLSVL.

The chain joins TRBV7-2 to TRBJ1-1, with 7 positions matching TRBD1. This CDR3 contains 15 residues. Germline-derived CDR1 and CDR2 are SGHTA and FQGNSA. V shed 8 bases, J shed 5 bases, and the junction held 14 bases outside the gene matches. Here the CDR3 reads CASGPRGRGQTEAFF. The CDR3 nucleotides are TGTGCCAGCGGCCCCCGGGGGAGGGGGCAAACTGAAGCTTTCTTT.

The gene calls are TRBV12-3 or TRBV12-4 and TRBJ1-2; 7 bases are a match to TRBD1. J gave up 7 bases and V 5 bases, and 4 bases lay outside the gene matches. The CDR3 runs 12 residues. Here the CDR3 reads CASSPGQSGYTF. CDR3 bases: TGTGCCAGCAGTCCGGGACAGTCTGGCTACACCTTC.

The chain links TRBV12-3 or TRBV12-4 to TRBJ2-3, with 11 bases identical to TRBD2. CDR3 length: 19 amino acids. V was clipped by 2 bases and J by 0 bases; unmatched bases: 10. The CDR3, as DNA: TGTGCCAGCAGTTTACTCCTAGCGGGGGGAAGTGTTAGCACAGATACGCAGTATTTT. It encodes CASSLLLAGGSVSTDTQYF.

This chain joins TRBV18 and TRBJ1-1, with D hard to call. This CDR3 is built from 13 residues. Looked up from germline, CDR1 is KGHSH and CDR2 is LQKENI. V shed 3 bases and J shed 3 bases, with 8 bases lying between them. The CDR3 sequence: CASSPDVYTEAFF. In DNA, the CDR3 is TGTGCCAGCTCACCCGACGTCTACACTGAAGCTTTCTTT.

This clonotype appeared once. This rearrangement joins TRBV6-1 to TRBJ2-5; D may be TRBD2 (6 bases). The end of the DNA is better explained by TRBJ2-7, so the J call may be wrong. The CDR3 length is 12 residues. The germline V gene has CDR1 MNHNS and CDR2 SASEGT. CDR3 bases: TGTGCCAGCCGAGGCGGGACCTACGAGCAGTACTTC. Its translation is CASRGGTYEQYF.